The 23 T cell receptor beta chains below come from one sample, sequenced in a study of cytomegalovirus exposure and HLA in healthy donors. PCR involved 60 Vbeta and 13 Jbeta primers. Here immunoSEQ multiplex PCR was the method, and the copy in TCRdb shows in-frame clones only, minus some. The top ten hold about 2.7% of the sample, which has around 100,000 clones, over 60% seen once. Sequencing input: PBMCs. These receptors originate from a woman between 18 and 29 years old in good health and CMV-seropositive.

The chain has TRBV9 and TRBJ2-3; 11 positions match TRBD2. The germline V gene encodes CDR1 SGDLS and CDR2 YYNGEE. V lost 4 bases, J lost 0 bases, and 7 bases stayed unmatched. The CDR3 is 17 residues long. The CDR3 spells CASSLRLAGSSTDTQYF. The CDR3 DNA follows: TGTGCCAGCAGCTTACGACTAGCGGGAAGTAGCACAGATACGCAGTATTTT.

V is TRBV11-2 and J is TRBJ2-2; maybe TRBD1 (5 bases). The germline CDR1 and CDR2 sequences are SGHAT and FQNNGV. Trimming removed 9 bases from V and 1 base from J, with 21 bases in between. The CDR3 consists of 17 residues. The CDR3 reads CASTRLRTQGNTGELFF. As DNA, the CDR3 is TGTGCCAGTACCCGACTCAGGACGCAGGGGAACACCGGGGAGCTGTTTTTT.

The chain links TRBV6-5 to TRBJ2-1, with TRBD2 identical over 7 bases. The CDR3 has 15 residues. Germline-derived CDR1 and CDR2 are MNHEY and SVGAGI. V shed 2 bases and J 2 bases; nucleotides not matched to a gene: 3. Here the CDR3 reads CASSYRGSPYNEQFF. The CDR3 nucleotides are TGTGCCAGCAGTTACCGCGGGAGCCCCTACAATGAGCAGTTCTTC.

The gene calls are TRBV10-3 and TRBJ2-1, with 7 positions matching TRBD1. Germline V lookup: CDR1 ENHRY, CDR2 SYGVKD. J was trimmed by 3 bases and V by 6 bases; bases with no gene match: 8. This CDR3 is 15 amino acids long. The CDR3 coding sequence is TGTGCCATCAGATCCGGGACAGAAAACTACAATGAGCAGTTCTTC. Protein product: CAIRSGTENYNEQFF.

The V and J genes are TRBV19 and TRBJ1-2; maybe TRBD1 (6 bases). Trimming removed 7 bases at V and 0 bases at J, with 15 bases between. Germline assignment: CDR1 LNHDA and CDR2 SQIVND (reference sequence). This CDR3 contains 15 residues. CDR3 nucleotide sequence: TGTGCCAGTACCAGCCTACAGGGTACTAACTATGGCTACACCTTC. It encodes CASTSLQGTNYGYTF.

V gene TRBV30 combines with J gene TRBJ1-2; weak D call: TRBD1 (5 bases). Germline-derived CDR1 and CDR2 are GTSNPN and SVGIG (reference sequence). The CDR3 has 11 amino acids. Written as DNA, the CDR3 is TGTGCTGGGGCTGGGACTTTCGGCTACACCTTC. This encodes CAGAGTFGYTF.

This clone was picked up one time. The V and J genes are TRBV2 and TRBJ1-5; D remains ambiguous. In germline, CDR1 is SNHLY, CDR2 FYNNEI. V was shortened by 1 base and J by 0 bases, with 4 bases between the two germline ends. CDR3 length: 14 residues. CDR3 sequence (DNA): TGTGCCAGCAGTGAAGTGTATAGCAATCAGCCCCAGCATTTT. This codes for CASSEVYSNQPQHF.

The chain has TRBV27 and TRBJ1-2; D is unclear. Germline assignment: CDR1 MNHEY and CDR2 SMNVEV (reference sequence). CDR3 size: 13 residues. Trimming left V 2 bases short and J 5 bases short, with 9 bases between. DNA of the CDR3: TGTGCCAGCAGTTTAGGTGGAGGTTATGGCTACACCTTC. Protein product: CASSLGGGYGYTF.

Remarks on this clone: This sample also contains other DNA sequences that code for the same CDR3. J is TRBJ2-1 and V is TRBV7-9; TRBD1 matches 10 bases. The germline V gene has CDR1 SEHNR and CDR2 FQNEAQ (reference sequence). The V gene end was trimmed by 2 bases and the J gene end by 5 bases; junction bases not matched to a gene: 6. There are 16 residues in the CDR3. The CDR3 DNA is TGTGCCAGCAGCTTATTGCGGGGACAGGGGCACAATGAGCAGTTCTTC. Protein: CASSLLRGQGHNEQFF.

The rearrangement links TRBV11-2 to TRBJ1-2; D may be TRBD1 (6 bases). Germline V gene data show CDR1 as SGHAT and CDR2 as FQNNGV. Trimming left V 1 base short and J 7 bases short, with 13 bases between. This CDR3 comprises 14 residues. The CDR3 DNA reads as TGTGCCAGCAGCTTAGGTGTAACAGGGCTTGGCTACACCTTC. It is translated as CASSLGVTGLGYTF.

For the CDR3, the DNA is TGTGCCAGCAGCTACGCCTTCCAGGGGGCCCACGAGCAGTACTTC. It specifies CASSYAFQGAHEQYF. The chain joins TRBV7-9 to TRBJ2-7, with 8 bases that match TRBD1. Germline V lookup: CDR1 SEHNR, CDR2 FQNEAQ (reference sequence). V lost 4 bases to trimming and J lost 5 bases; unmatched junction nucleotides: 10. The CDR3 covers 15 residues.

The chain joins TRBV30 to TRBJ1-4; D may be TRBD1 (6 bases). Germline-derived CDR1 and CDR2 are GTSNPN and SVGIG (reference sequence). The CDR3 is made up of 15 amino acids. Deletions cut 1 base from V and 3 bases from J, with 12 bases between. The CDR3: CAWSGRQDANEKLFF. The CDR3 bases are TGTGCCTGGAGTGGGAGACAGGATGCTAATGAAAAACTGTTTTTT.

The gene calls are TRBV6-5 and TRBJ2-7; possibly TRBD1 for D (5 bases). This CDR3 region has 14 residues. Germline V gene sequence: CDR1 MNHEY, CDR2 SVGAGI. V shed 0 bases and J shed 6 bases, with 12 bases lying between them. The CDR3 DNA follows: TGTGCCAGCAGTTACTCCGGGCGGACACCCGAGCAGTACTTC. It encodes CASSYSGRTPEQYF.

This chain links TRBV6-1 with TRBJ1-1; TRBD1 agrees at 9 bases. V lost 6 bases to trimming and J lost 4 bases; unmatched junction nucleotides: 6. This CDR3 region has 14 residues. From germline, CDR1 is MNHNS and CDR2 SASEGT. The CDR3 loop is CASRNTGGGTEAFF. The CDR3 coding sequence is TGTGCCAGCAGGAATACAGGGGGCGGCACTGAAGCTTTCTTT.

This chain joins TRBV11-3 and TRBJ1-2; possibly TRBD1 for D (5 bases). CDR3 length: 12 residues. Looked up from germline, CDR1 is SGHNT and CDR2 is YENEEA. V shed 5 bases and J shed 9 bases, with 13 bases lying between them. CDR3 sequence reads: CASSPAMGRYTF. In DNA form, the CDR3 reads TGTGCCAGCAGCCCCGCCATGGGGCGCTACACCTTC.

This clone was seen a few times. This rearrangement joins TRBV2 to TRBJ1-5; a weak D match, TRBD1 (6 bases). CDR3 length: 13 residues. Germline V lookup: CDR1 SNHLY, CDR2 FYNNEI. Trimming left V 9 bases short and J 3 bases short, with 12 bases between. CDR3 coding DNA: TGTGCCAGTCGCCGGGACAACAATCAGCCCCAGCATTTT. Encoded protein: CASRRDNNQPQHF.

The chain is built from TRBV5-4 and TRBJ2-1; 9 positions agree with TRBD2. CDR1 SGHNT and CDR2 YYREEE come from the germline V gene (reference sequence). CDR3 length equals 19 residues. V dropped 1 base and J dropped 0; count of bases not matched to a gene: 11. The CDR3 nucleotides read TGTGCCAGCAGCTTGAGATACGAATGGACTAGCGCCTCCTACAATGAGCAGTTCTTC. Translating it yields CASSLRYEWTSASYNEQFF.

This chain uses TRBV6-1 with TRBJ2-5; 9 nucleotides line up with TRBD1. Losses at the gene ends were 4 bases for V and 3 bases for J; bases not matched to a gene: 9. The CDR3 sequence is 16 residues long. The germline V gene encodes CDR1 MNHNS and CDR2 SASEGT. In DNA, the CDR3 is TGTGCCAGCAGTGTCCCGCGACAGGGGGAGAAAGAGACCCAGTACTTC. This translates into CASSVPRQGEKETQYF.

In this sample, this clone turned up a few times. The V call is TRBV21-1, the J call TRBJ2-1; the table names TRBD2, a call not compared with the DNA. TRBV21-1 is termed a pseudogene. There are 14 residues in the CDR3. The CDR3 nucleotides are TGTGCCAGCAGCAAACGGGCTAGCGACAATGAGCAGTTCTTC. It codes for CASSKRASDNEQFF.

V and J are TRBV19 and TRBJ2-1; possibly TRBD1 for D (5 bases). The V gene's germline CDR1 is LNHDA and CDR2 SQIVND (reference sequence). V was pared by 6 bases and J by 4 bases, with 13 bases between. The CDR3 runs to 14 residues. CDR3 in amino acids: CASSQGGAYNEQFF. DNA of the CDR3: TGTGCCAGTAGCCAAGGTGGGGCATACAATGAGCAGTTCTTC.

Remarks on this clone: Germline is not matched at one junction end, which may reflect a read error. The V and J genes are TRBV7-9 and TRBJ2-3; no firm D call. CDR3 size: 12 residues. CDR1 is SEHNR, CDR2 FQNEAQ, per germline (reference sequence). In DNA form, the CDR3 reads TGTTCCAGCAGCCCAACTACTGATACGCAGTATTTT. Protein sequence: CSSSPTTDTQYF. Using reference TRBV7-9 and TRBJ2-3 for the parts outside the CDR3, the full variable domain is DTGVSQNPRHKITKRGQNVTFRCDPISEHNRLYWYRQTLGQGPEFLTYFQNEAQLEKSRLLSDRFSAERPKGSFSTLEIQRTEQGDSAMYLCSSSPTTDTQYFGPGTRLTVL.

The J gene is TRBJ1-3, the V gene TRBV7-9, with D unresolved. CDR3 length: 14 amino acids. Trimming cost V 1 base and J 10 bases, with 14 bases left between them. The germline gives CDR1 SEHNR, CDR2 FQNEAQ (reference sequence). The CDR3 loop is CASSLEAHSWTIYF. The CDR3 DNA is TGTGCCAGCAGCTTAGAGGCGCACAGTTGGACCATATATTTT.

The chain employs TRBV5-1 and TRBJ2-7; a possible D gene is TRBD1 (6 bases). The CDR3 length is 14 residues. From germline, CDR1 is SGHRS and CDR2 YFSETQ. The V end was cut by 0 bases, the J end by 3 bases, with 10 bases between. As DNA, the CDR3 is TGCGCCAGCAGCTTGGTTCAGGGGCGCTACGAGCAGTACTTC. Amino acids: CASSLVQGRYEQYF.